This T cell receptor beta chain was obtained from a study of human T cells and chemical hapten exposure. Study as a whole: Upper-back patches of 0.01% DPC were read at 6 days.

This CDR3 contains 14 residues. V lost 0 bases and J 3 bases, leaving 9 bases between the germline ends. Germline-derived CDR1 and CDR2 are MGHRA and YSYEKL. As to time point: pre-sensitization, week 0. Treatment defined: therapeutic diphenylcyclopropenone sensitization with weekly scalp DPC. One entry per CDR3 protein, called by TCRdb with MiXCR from the RACE reads. This sample has 350,000 to 400,000 distinct CDR3 sequences, with around 5.5% found just once. This clonotype was recorded a few times. The receptor's source is a woman in her forties or fifties with alopecia areata. Some clones in this sample may be carry-over from other donors' samples. V is TRBV4-1 and J is TRBJ2-7; weak D call: TRBD2 (5 bases). Sample: whole blood, taken in connection with sensitization to the hapten diphenylcyclopropenone (DPC). The CDR3 is CASSQDEGFYEQYF. The CDR3 DNA reads as TGCGCCAGCAGCCAAGATGAGGGTTTCTACGAGCAGTACTTC.